This TCR beta chain comes out of a study of blood T cell repertoires in COVID-19. Study context: The United States, Italy and Spain were the sources of the acute and convalescent COVID-19 samples. Sources were T cells, B-cell-depleted T cells, or PBMCs; the material itself was cDNA or gDNA.

The ends were cut back, 2 bases at V and 0 bases at J, with 12 bases in the middle. CDR1 is SGDLS and CDR2 is YYNGEE in the germline V gene. The CDR3 totals 15 residues. While infection was still active, Seattle patients were enrolled and then followed longitudinally. Original data processing: Estimates of nucleated cell counts were drawn from the amplification of reference gene primers. Clones were sequenced by immunoSEQ multiplex PCR, and TCRdb holds only the in-frame ones, with some missing. The DNA was the basis for D and trimming; V, J and clone size are from that table. Of some 19,000 clones detected, 65% to 80% appear once; the ten largest clones hold 15% to 20%. The sample holds a few counts of this clone.

The clonotype originates from a man between 65 and 85 years old with COVID-19, enrolled during active disease. Material for sequencing was peripheral blood. This rearrangement joins TRBV9 to TRBJ2-7, with D possibly TRBD1 on 6 matching bases. CDR3 DNA sequence: TGTGCCAGCAGCGTGGGACAAACCAGCTCCTACGAGCAGTACTTC. Translating gives CASSVGQTSSYEQYF.